This section outlines one T cell receptor (beta chain) sequence together with its context. Its antigen is unidentified. These data are taken from a study of cytomegalovirus exposure and HLA in healthy donors. Study outcomes and limitations: Available immune exposure information covered CMV serostatus only. Highly shared variants forming one cluster were likely a sequencing artifact.

The study ran its PCR with 60 Vbeta and 13 Jbeta primers. Measured with immunoSEQ multiplex PCR; TCRdb has only the in-frame clones, and not every one. This sample has over 120,000 clones, with approximately 80% found just once. Specimen: PBMCs. The clonotype was recovered from a young man in good health and CMV-seropositive.

The CDR3 here is CAIGRRSSYEQYF. CDR3 DNA sequence: TGTGCAATAGGGCGGAGGAGCTCCTACGAGCAGTACTTC. The chain employs TRBV27 and TRBJ2-7; TRBD2 might be the D (5 bases). CDR1 is MNHEY, CDR2 SMNVEV, per germline (reference sequence). The CDR3 consists of 13 residues.